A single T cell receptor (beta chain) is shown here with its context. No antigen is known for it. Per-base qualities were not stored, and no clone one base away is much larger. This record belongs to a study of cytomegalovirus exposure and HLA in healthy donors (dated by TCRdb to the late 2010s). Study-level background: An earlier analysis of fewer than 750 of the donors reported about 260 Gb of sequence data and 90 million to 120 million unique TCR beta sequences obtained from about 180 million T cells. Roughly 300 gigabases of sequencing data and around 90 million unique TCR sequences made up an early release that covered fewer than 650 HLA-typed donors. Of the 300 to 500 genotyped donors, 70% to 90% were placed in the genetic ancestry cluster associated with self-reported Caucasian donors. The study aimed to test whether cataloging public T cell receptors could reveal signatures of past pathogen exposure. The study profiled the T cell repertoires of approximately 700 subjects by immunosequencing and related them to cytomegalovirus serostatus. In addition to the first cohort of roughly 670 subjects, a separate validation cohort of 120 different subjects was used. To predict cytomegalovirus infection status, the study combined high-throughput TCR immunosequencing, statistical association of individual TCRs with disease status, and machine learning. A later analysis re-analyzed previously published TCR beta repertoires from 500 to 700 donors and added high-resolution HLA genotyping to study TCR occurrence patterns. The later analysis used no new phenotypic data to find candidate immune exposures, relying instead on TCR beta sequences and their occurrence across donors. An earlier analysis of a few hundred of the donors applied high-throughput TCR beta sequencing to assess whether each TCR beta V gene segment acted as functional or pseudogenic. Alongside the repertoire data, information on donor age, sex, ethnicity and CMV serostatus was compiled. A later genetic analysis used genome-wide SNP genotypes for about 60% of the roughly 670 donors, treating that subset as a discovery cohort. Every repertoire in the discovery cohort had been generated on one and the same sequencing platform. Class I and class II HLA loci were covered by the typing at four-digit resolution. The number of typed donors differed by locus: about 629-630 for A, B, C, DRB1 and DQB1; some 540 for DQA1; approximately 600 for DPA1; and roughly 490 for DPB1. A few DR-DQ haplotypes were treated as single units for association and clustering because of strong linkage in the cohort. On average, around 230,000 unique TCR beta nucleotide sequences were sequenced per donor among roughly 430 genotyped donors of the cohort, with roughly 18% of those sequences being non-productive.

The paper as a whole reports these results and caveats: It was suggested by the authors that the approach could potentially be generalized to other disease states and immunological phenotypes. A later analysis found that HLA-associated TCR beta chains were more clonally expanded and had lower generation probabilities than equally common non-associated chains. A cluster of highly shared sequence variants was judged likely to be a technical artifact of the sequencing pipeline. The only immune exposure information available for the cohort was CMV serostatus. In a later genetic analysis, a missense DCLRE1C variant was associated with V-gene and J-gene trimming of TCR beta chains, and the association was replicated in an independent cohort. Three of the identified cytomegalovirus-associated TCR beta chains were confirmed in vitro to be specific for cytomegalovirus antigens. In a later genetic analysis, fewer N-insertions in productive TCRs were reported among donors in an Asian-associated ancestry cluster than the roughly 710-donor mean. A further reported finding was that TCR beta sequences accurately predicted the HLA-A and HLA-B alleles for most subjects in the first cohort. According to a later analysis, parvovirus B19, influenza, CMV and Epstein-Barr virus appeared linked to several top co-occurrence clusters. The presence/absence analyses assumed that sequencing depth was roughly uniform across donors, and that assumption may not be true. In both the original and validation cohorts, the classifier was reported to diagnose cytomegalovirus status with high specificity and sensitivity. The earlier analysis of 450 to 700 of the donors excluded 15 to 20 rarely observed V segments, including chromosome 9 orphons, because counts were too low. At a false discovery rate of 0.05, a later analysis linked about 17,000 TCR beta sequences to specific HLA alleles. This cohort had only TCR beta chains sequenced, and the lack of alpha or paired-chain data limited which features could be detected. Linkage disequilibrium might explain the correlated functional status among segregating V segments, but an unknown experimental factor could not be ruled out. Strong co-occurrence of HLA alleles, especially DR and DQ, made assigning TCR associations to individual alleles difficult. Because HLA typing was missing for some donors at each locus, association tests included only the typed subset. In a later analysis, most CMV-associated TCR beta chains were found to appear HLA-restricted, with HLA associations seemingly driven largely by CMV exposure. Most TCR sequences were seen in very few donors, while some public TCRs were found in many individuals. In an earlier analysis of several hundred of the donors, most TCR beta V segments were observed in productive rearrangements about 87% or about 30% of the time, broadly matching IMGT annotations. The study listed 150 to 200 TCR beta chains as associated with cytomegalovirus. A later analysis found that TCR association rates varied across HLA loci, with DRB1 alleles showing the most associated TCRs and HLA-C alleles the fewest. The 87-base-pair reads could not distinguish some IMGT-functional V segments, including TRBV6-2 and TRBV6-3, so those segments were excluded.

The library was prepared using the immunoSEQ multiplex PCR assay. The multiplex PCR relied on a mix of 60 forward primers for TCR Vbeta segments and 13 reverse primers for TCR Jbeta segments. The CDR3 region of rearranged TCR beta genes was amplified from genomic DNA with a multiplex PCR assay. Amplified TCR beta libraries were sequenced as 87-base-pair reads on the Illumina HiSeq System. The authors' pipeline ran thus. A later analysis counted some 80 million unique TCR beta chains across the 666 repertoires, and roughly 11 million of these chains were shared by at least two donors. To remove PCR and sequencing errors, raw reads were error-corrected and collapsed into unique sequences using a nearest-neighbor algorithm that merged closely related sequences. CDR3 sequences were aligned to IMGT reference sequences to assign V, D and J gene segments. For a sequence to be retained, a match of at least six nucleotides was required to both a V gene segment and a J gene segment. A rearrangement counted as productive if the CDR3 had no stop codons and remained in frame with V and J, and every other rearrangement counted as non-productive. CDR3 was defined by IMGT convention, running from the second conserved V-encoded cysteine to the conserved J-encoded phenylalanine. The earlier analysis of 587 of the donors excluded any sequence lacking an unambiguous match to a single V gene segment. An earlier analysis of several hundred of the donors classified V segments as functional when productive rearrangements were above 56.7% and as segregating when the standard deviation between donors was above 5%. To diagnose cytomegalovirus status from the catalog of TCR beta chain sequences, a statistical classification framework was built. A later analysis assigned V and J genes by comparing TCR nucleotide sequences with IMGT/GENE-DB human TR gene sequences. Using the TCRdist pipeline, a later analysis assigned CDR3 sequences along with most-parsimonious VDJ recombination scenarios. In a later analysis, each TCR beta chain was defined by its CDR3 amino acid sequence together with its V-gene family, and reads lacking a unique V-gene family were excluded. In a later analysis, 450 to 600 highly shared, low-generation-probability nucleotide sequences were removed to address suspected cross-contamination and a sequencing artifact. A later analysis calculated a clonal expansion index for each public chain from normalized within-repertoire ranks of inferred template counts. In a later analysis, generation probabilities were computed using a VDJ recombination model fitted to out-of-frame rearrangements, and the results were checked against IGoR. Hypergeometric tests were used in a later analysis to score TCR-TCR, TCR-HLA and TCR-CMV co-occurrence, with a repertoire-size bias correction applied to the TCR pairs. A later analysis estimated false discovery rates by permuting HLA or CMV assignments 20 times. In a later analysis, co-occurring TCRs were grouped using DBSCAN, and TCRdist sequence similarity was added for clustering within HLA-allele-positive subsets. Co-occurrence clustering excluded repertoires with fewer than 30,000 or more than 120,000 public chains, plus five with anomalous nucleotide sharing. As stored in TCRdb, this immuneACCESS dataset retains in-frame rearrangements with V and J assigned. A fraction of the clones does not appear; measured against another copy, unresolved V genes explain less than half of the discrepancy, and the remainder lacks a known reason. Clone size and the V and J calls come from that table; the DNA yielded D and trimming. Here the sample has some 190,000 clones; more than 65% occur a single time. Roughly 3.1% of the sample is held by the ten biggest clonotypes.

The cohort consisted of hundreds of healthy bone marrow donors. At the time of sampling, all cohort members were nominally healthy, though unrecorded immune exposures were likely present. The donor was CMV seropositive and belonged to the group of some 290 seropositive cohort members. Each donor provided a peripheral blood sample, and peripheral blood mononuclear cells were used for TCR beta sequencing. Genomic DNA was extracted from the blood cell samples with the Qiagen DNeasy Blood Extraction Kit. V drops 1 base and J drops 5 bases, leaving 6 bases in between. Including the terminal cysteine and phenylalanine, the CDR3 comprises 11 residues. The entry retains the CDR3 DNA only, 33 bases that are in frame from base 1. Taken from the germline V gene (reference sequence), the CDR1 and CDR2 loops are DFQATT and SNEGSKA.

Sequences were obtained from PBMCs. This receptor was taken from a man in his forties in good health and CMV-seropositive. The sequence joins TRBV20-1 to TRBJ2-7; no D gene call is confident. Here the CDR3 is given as CSARGSDEQYF. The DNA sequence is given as TGCAGTGCTAGAGGGTCGGACGAGCAGTACTTC.